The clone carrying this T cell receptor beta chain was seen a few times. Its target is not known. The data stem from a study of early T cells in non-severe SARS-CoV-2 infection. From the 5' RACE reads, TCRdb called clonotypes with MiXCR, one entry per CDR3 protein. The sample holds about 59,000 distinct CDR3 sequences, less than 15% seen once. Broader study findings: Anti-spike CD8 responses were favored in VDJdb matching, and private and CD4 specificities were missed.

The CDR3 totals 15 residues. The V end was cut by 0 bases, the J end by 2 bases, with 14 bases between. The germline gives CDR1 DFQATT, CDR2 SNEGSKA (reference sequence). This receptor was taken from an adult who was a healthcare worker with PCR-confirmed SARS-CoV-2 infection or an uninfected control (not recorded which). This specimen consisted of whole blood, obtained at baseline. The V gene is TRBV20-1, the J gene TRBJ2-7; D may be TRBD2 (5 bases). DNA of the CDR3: TGCAGTGCTAGAGATCCCGGGATCTCCCCCTACGAGCAGTACTTC. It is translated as CSARDPGISPYEQYF.